This T cell receptor (beta chain) was sequenced for a study of T cell responses to AZD1222 COVID-19 vaccine. Germline V gene sequence: CDR1 LGHDT, CDR2 YNNKEL (reference sequence). The CDR3 has 12 residues. The V segment lost 6 bases and the J segment 5 bases; nucleotides outside the gene matches: 3. Sequenced by immunoSEQ multiplex PCR; TCRdb stores in-frame clones only, minus some. The table records 150,000 to 200,000 clones, roughly 94% of them present only once. The sequenced sample was peripheral blood, obtained 28 days after the second AZD1222 dose. V is TRBV3-1 (or the pseudogene TRBV3-2) and J is TRBJ2-7; 8 bases match TRBD2. The sequence derives from an adult who received the AZD1222 COVID-19 vaccine. In nucleotides, the CDR3 is TGTGCCAGCAGGGCGGGGGGAAACGAGCAGTACTTC. As protein: CASRAGGNEQYF.